Detailed here is one T cell receptor (beta chain). The antigen is not known. Measured with immunoSEQ multiplex PCR; TCRdb has only the in-frame clones, and not every one. Among roughly 150,000 clones, around nine tenths were seen once, and the ten largest hold about 3.5%. The source of the sample is a study of cytomegalovirus exposure and HLA in healthy donors. General study findings and limits: Diagnosis of cytomegalovirus status made by the classifier reportedly showed high specificity and sensitivity.

The CDR3 length is 12 residues. From germline, CDR1 is SQVTM and CDR2 ANQGSEA. V lost 6 bases and J lost 7, with 16 bases in between. V is TRBV29-1 and J is TRBJ2-7, with unresolved D. This receptor was obtained from a woman in her late teens or twenties in good health and CMV-seropositive. The sequenced sample was PBMCs. The CDR3 DNA reads as TGCAGCGTGATTACTCCTACGTGGGAGCAGTACTTC. This codes for CSVITPTWEQYF.